Given below is one TCR beta chain in context. Its antigen specificity is not known. No per-base quality is available; no much larger clone lies one base away. The CDR3 regions of human TCRbeta chains were analyzed by immunosequencing. On the study's bioinformatics: Repertoire TCRs were matched against a reference library of SARS-CoV-2-specific TCRs generated with the MIRA antigen-specificity platform. Breadth meant the fraction of unique TCRs that were SARS-CoV-2-associated, whereas depth meant the fraction of total T cells that were SARS-CoV-2-associated. Each spike-specific TCR was assigned to its reactive spike region and to a CD4 or CD8 class using the MIRA data. Log10-transformed breadth and depth values were compared by one-way ANOVA with Sidak's multiple comparisons tests. TCRdb provides this immuneACCESS table in a form limited to in-frame rearrangements. Some clones are lacking; in checked studies, under half of them reflect an unresolved V gene, and why the rest are absent is not known. V, J and clone size reflect that table, while D and trimming were determined from the DNA. The sample table records 130,000 or so clones; just under 95% of these occur just once. The ten top clones hold under 7.5% of the sample.

This entry belongs to a study of T cell responses to AZD1222 COVID-19 vaccine (dated by TCRdb to about 2021). Regarding the research as a whole: AZD1222 recipients whose second dose came at about 4 weeks and those whose second dose came at about 12 weeks were combined into one group, since spike-specific TCR depth and breadth did not differ between the two schedules. A total of 233 trial participants underwent TCR sequencing, of whom roughly 210 had received two doses of AZD1222 and roughly 26 had received two doses of the MenACWY control vaccine. Trial participants were enrolled by age into 18-55, 56-69 and 70-plus year subgroups, with approximately 150, 28 and 58 TCR-sequenced participants respectively. Study-wide conclusions, independent of this receptor: Most participants were white British and females outnumbered males, and the authors suggested that clonal diversity may have been underestimated. Epitopes outside the regions mutated in the B.1.351 and B.1.1.7 variants were reportedly recognized by nearly half of the unique spike-specific TCRs. CD4 TCRs associated with the vaccine covered the entire spike protein, and the dominant responses were in regions 160-218 and 743-854. Because no samples from the day 14 peak response were available, repertoires could be characterized only after the peak T cell response. Conclusions about previously exposed vaccinees were limited because only six AZD1222 recipients were SARS-CoV-2 seropositive at baseline. After two AZD1222 doses, spike-specific TCR breadth and depth were significantly higher than at day 0 and than in MenACWY recipients. In the small 56-69-year group, the increase in depth fell short of significance, most likely because of low power.

Trimming at the junction amounts to 4 bases on V and 1 base on J, and the germline ends lie 14 bases apart. CDR1 and CDR2, per the germline V gene (reference sequence), are LNHNV and YYDKDF. The CDR3 runs 16 amino acids, cysteine and phenylalanine included. Only the CDR3 part of the read is kept: 48 bases, read in frame from the first base. In the paper's terms, the time point label means: baseline before first vaccination. Samples from vaccinated people were obtained from the UK trials COV001 and COV002, which included a single-blind randomized controlled phase 2/3 trial of AZD1222 (ChAdOx1 nCoV-19) in healthy adults. Trial participant PBMC samples were collected at day 0 and day 28 after the second dose for TCRbeta chain sequencing.

This sample comprised peripheral blood, obtained on day 0 of AZD1222 vaccination. In this chain, TRBV15 is recombined with TRBJ1-5; no D gene is confidently identified. This sequence originates from an adult in good health. Read as DNA, the sequence is TGTGCCACCAGCAACTCCGGGTTGGAGAGCAATCAGCCCCAGCATTTT. The encoded protein is CATSNSGLESNQPQHF.